The 25 T cell receptor beta chains presented below share a single source sample, sequenced in a study of technical replicates of blood from several donors. Profiling relied on immunoSEQ multiplex PCR, and the TCRdb table lists in-frame clones only, not all of them. The table shows about 74,000 clones, with approximately 90% occurring only once. Specimen: T cells isolated from PBMCs. These receptor sequences come from a human donor in good health.

This chain joins TRBV19 and TRBJ1-5; 7 nucleotides align to TRBD1. Germline V gene data show CDR1 as LNHDA and CDR2 as SQIVND (reference sequence). This CDR3 has 13 amino acids. With 5 bases clipped from V and 7 bases from J, the junction kept 5 bases outside the gene matches. This CDR3 is CASSSTGAQPQHF. The CDR3 nucleotides are TGTGCCAGTAGTTCCACAGGGGCGCAGCCCCAGCATTTT.

In this sample, this clone turned up once. CDR3 sequence reads: CASSYSRSPPYEQYF. CDR3 bases: TGCGCCAGCAGTTACAGCAGGTCACCCCCCTACGAGCAGTACTTC. V gene TRBV10-1 combines with J gene TRBJ2-7; D gene unclear. Germline CDR1 reads WNHNN; CDR2 reads SYGVQD (reference sequence). The CDR3 totals 15 residues. V lost 5 bases to trimming and J lost 2 bases, with 16 bases between them.

The chain carries TRBV6-4 and TRBJ2-1, with 15 bases aligning to TRBD2. This CDR3 spans 17 amino acids. V gave up 3 bases and J gave up 10 bases; unmatched junction bases: 10. Per the germline V gene, CDR1 is MRHNA and CDR2 is SNTAGT. CDR3 in amino acids: CASSEFGLAGGPGEQFF. The CDR3 DNA is TGTGCCAGCAGTGAGTTCGGACTAGCGGGAGGGCCAGGGGAGCAGTTCTTC.

The chain carries TRBV11-2 and TRBJ1-5; 9 bases align to TRBD1. This CDR3 is 15 amino acids long. CDR1 and CDR2 (germline): SGHAT, FQNNGV. V dropped 3 bases and J dropped 7; count of bases not matched to a gene: 7. This CDR3 reads CASSFRTGDKQPQHF. DNA for the CDR3: TGTGCCAGCAGCTTCCGGACAGGGGATAAACAGCCCCAGCATTTT.

The chain employs TRBV7-9 and TRBJ2-6; D gene unclear. V was shortened by 3 bases and J by 0 bases, with 12 bases between the two germline ends. Germline values: CDR1 SEHNR, CDR2 FQNEAQ (reference sequence). CDR3 length: 17 residues. CDR3 bases: TGTGCCAGCAGCTTCAGGCAAACCAGCTCTGGGGCCAACGTCCTGACTTTC. Its translation: CASSFRQTSSGANVLTF.

This chain connects TRBV7-9 to TRBJ2-1; 7 bases align to TRBD2. V lost 0 bases to trimming and J lost 0 bases; unmatched junction nucleotides: 5. The CDR3 has 17 amino acids. The germline V gene has CDR1 SEHNR and CDR2 FQNEAQ (reference sequence). This CDR3 reads CASSLAGGTYSYNEQFF. CDR3 bases: TGTGCCAGCAGCTTAGCGGGGGGGACTTACTCCTACAATGAGCAGTTCTTC.

This clone showed up just a few times. The V gene is TRBV19, the J gene TRBJ1-5; D is possibly TRBD1 (5 bases). Germline CDR1 and CDR2: LNHDA and SQIVND (reference sequence). The CDR3 contains 16 residues. Trimming left V 1 base short and J 1 base short, with 11 bases between. The CDR3 DNA follows: TGTGCCAGTAGTATAGTGGGGGGACGGAGCAATCAGCCCCAGCATTTT. As protein: CASSIVGGRSNQPQHF.

This clone was observed a handful of times. The chain is built from TRBV9 and TRBJ1-1; 8 nucleotides align to TRBD1. Germline V gene sequence: CDR1 SGDLS, CDR2 YYNGEE. This CDR3 is built from 14 residues. V lost 1 base, J lost 5 bases, and 4 bases stayed unmatched. The CDR3 reads CASSVYTGGTEAFF. The CDR3 bases are TGTGCCAGCAGCGTATACACAGGGGGAACTGAAGCTTTCTTT.

The chain has TRBV11-1 and TRBJ2-5; TRBD1 matches 10 bases. V was clipped by 5 bases and J by 8 bases; unmatched bases: 11. CDR1 and CDR2 (germline): SGHAT, FQDESV (reference sequence). The CDR3 is 15 residues long. The DNA of the CDR3 is TGTGCCAGCAGCGCCAGGACAGGGGGTTGGGGAACCCAGTACTTC. As protein: CASSARTGGWGTQYF.

Here the CDR3 reads CASSPPYGDFYSYEQYF. The CDR3 region has the DNA TGTGCCAGCAGTCCCCCCTATGGGGACTTTTACTCCTACGAGCAGTACTTC. V is TRBV28 and J is TRBJ2-7; weak D call: TRBD2 (6 bases). Germline V gene lookup returns CDR1 MDHEN and CDR2 SYDVKM. There are 17 residues in the CDR3. Trimming shortened V by 5 bases and J by 0 bases, and 20 bases separated the two germline ends. The full variable domain, with the rest looked up from reference TRBV28 and TRBJ2-7, is DVKVTQSSRYLVKRTGEKVFLECVQDMDHENMFWYRQDPGLGLRLIYFSYDVKMKEKGDIPEGYSVSREKKERFSLILESASTNQTSMYLCASSPPYGDFYSYEQYFGPGTRLTVT.

CDR3 sequence reads: CATSIGLAGDMETQYF. The CDR3 DNA follows: TGTGCCACCAGCATTGGACTAGCGGGAGACATGGAGACCCAGTACTTC. The V and J genes are TRBV15 and TRBJ2-5; 13 nucleotides align to TRBD2. There are 16 residues in the CDR3. J lost 5 bases, V lost 4 bases, and 7 bases had no gene match. Germline assignment: CDR1 LNHNV and CDR2 YYDKDF (reference sequence). Together with reference TRBV15 and TRBJ2-5, the CDR3 gives the full variable domain: DAMVIQNPRYQVTQFGKPVTLSCSQTLNHNVMYWYQQKSSQAPKLLFHYYDKDFNNEADTPDNFQSRRPNTSFCFLDIRSPGLGDTAMYLCATSIGLAGDMETQYFGPGTRLLVL.

This clone has only a few counts. V and J are TRBV25-1 and TRBJ1-1; maybe TRBD1 (5 bases). CDR1 MGHDK and CDR2 SYGVNS come from the germline V gene. The CDR3 contains 14 residues. V dropped 3 bases and J dropped 0 bases, with 8 bases sitting between them. The CDR3 loop is CASSETALNTEAFF. The CDR3 nucleotides are TGTGCCAGCAGTGAGACAGCGTTGAACACTGAAGCTTTCTTT.

The rearrangement joins TRBV28 to TRBJ2-3; TRBD2 might be the D (5 bases). From germline, CDR1 is MDHEN and CDR2 SYDVKM. Deletions cut 7 bases from V and 4 bases from J, with 9 bases between. There are 12 residues in the CDR3. The CDR3 DNA reads as TGTGCCAGCAACGGGCGGGCAGATACGCAGTATTTT. Its translation is CASNGRADTQYF.

The chain couples TRBV30 to TRBJ1-4; D not certain. Germline CDR1 and CDR2: GTSNPN and SVGIG (reference sequence). V was cut by 5 bases and J by 3 bases, with 7 bases left in between. The CDR3 contains 12 residues. CDR3 in amino acids: CAWGLANEKLFF. Written as DNA, the CDR3 is TGTGCCTGGGGACTGGCTAATGAAAAACTGTTTTTT.

The chain has TRBV7-8 and TRBJ1-2, with D hard to call. This CDR3 contains 14 residues. The germline V and J ends were trimmed by 1 base and 8 bases, with 14 bases remaining between them. Germline-derived CDR1 and CDR2 are SGHVS and FQNEAQ. The CDR3 sequence: CASSLVEFSRGYTF. CDR3 sequence (DNA): TGTGCCAGCAGCTTAGTTGAGTTTTCCCGGGGCTACACCTTC.

The V call is TRBV7-9, the J call TRBJ2-1, with D possibly TRBD2 on 6 matching bases. Deletions cut 2 bases from V and 5 bases from J, with 13 bases between. This CDR3 has 15 amino acids. Germline CDR1 reads SEHNR; CDR2 reads FQNEAQ (reference sequence). The CDR3 loop is CASSLSSAEHNEQFF. CDR3 DNA sequence: TGTGCCAGCAGCTTATCTAGCGCCGAACACAATGAGCAGTTCTTC.

The V and J genes are TRBV18 and TRBJ2-1; D unclear. V was pared by 3 bases and J by 2 bases, with 14 bases between. In germline, CDR1 is KGHSH, CDR2 LQKENI. This CDR3 comprises 16 residues. The CDR3 DNA reads TGTGCCAGCTCACCTCCCAAGAAGACACCCTACAATGAGCAGTTCTTC. This sequence encodes CASSPPKKTPYNEQFF.

The chain is built from TRBV5-8 and TRBJ2-1; D is perhaps TRBD2 (5 bases). The CDR3 consists of 16 residues. The V end was cut by 0 bases, the J end by 3 bases, with 13 bases between. Per the germline V gene, CDR1 is SGHTS and CDR2 is YDEGEE. DNA for the CDR3: TGTGCCAGCAGCTTGGTATTGGGAGCGGTCTACAATGAGCAGTTCTTC. Amino acids: CASSLVLGAVYNEQFF.

The chain couples TRBV7-3 to TRBJ2-7; D gene uncertain. Germline CDR1 and CDR2: SGHTA and FQGTGA. CDR3 length: 17 amino acids. With 1 base removed from V and 1 base from J, the gap between germline ends came to 17 bases. The CDR3 nucleotides are TGTGCCAGCAGCTTAAGTCTCGGCAGGATTCCTTCCTACGAGCAGTACTTC. Amino acid sequence: CASSLSLGRIPSYEQYF.

The rearrangement links TRBV19 to TRBJ1-5; TRBD1 aligns across 8 bases. Germline V gives CDR1 LNHDA, CDR2 SQIVND (reference sequence). The CDR3 is 14 amino acids. V lost 8 bases, J lost 1 base, and 4 bases stayed unmatched. In DNA form, the CDR3 reads TGTGCCAGTTGGACAGGGAGAAGCAATCAGCCCCAGCATTTT. Translation gives CASWTGRSNQPQHF.

The chain employs TRBV11-2 and TRBJ2-3; TRBD2 matches at 8 bases. The CDR3 has 18 amino acids. The V gene end was trimmed by 1 base and the J gene end by 2 bases; junction bases not matched to a gene: 11. The V gene's germline CDR1 is SGHAT and CDR2 FQNNGV. The CDR3 DNA reads TGTGCCAGCAGCTTAGCCATTGGTAGCGGGATAATCACAGATACGCAGTATTTT. Amino acids: CASSLAIGSGIITDTQYF.

Concerning this clone itself: Other DNA sequences in this sample translate to the same CDR3. This chain uses TRBV27 with TRBJ1-5, with 9 bases fitting TRBD1. In germline, CDR1 is MNHEY, CDR2 SMNVEV (reference sequence). The length of the CDR3 is 15 residues. The trim removed 1 base at V and 4 bases at J, leaving 2 bases unmatched. CDR3 loop: CASSLFGTGNQPQHF. In DNA, the CDR3 is TGTGCCAGCAGTTTATTTGGGACAGGGAATCAGCCCCAGCATTTT.

The CDR3 DNA reads as TGTGCCAGCAGTAATGGGGGGGTAAGCACTGAAGCTTTCTTT. Encoded protein: CASSNGGVSTEAFF. This chain uses TRBV6-6 with TRBJ1-1; tentative D call: TRBD1 (5 bases). CDR1 is MNHNY, CDR2 SVGAGI, per germline (reference sequence). Trimming shortened V by 5 bases and J by 4 bases, and 14 bases separated the two germline ends. The CDR3 length is 14 residues.

The chain couples TRBV28 to TRBJ2-7, with 9 bases that match TRBD1. The CDR3 is 15 amino acids. Germline CDR1 and CDR2: MDHEN and SYDVKM. With V trimmed by 3 bases and J by 6 bases, 9 bases remained unmatched. The CDR3 nucleotides are TGTGCCAGCAGTTTCCAACAGGGGGCGCCTACCGAGCAGTACTTC. It specifies CASSFQQGAPTEQYF.

J is TRBJ2-7 and V is TRBV27; D may be TRBD2 (5 bases). The CDR3 is made up of 16 amino acids. The germline CDR1 and CDR2 sequences are MNHEY and SMNVEV (reference sequence). V shed 2 bases and J shed 0 bases, with 14 bases lying between them. DNA of the CDR3: TGTGCCAGCAGTTTAGGGAGCGGTAAAACCTCCTACGAGCAGTACTTC. It codes for CASSLGSGKTSYEQYF.